This is a list of T cell receptor beta chains from one sample in a study of cytomegalovirus exposure and HLA in healthy donors. Assay: immunoSEQ multiplex PCR; the TCRdb copy retains only in-frame clones and omits some. The sample yields under 200,000 clones, 70% to 80% seen once. Sequencing used PBMCs. These receptors all stem from a man in his fifties or sixties in good health and CMV-seropositive. Both conserved end residues are part of each CDR3. The D gene is left open where the match is weak. A clone size is listed for some rows: how often the clone was seen (once, few, many), or a class if it is expanded.

size	J	D	V	DNA	CDR3
-	TRBJ1-4	-	TRBV5-5	TGTGCCAGCAGCTTGGAGGGGCAGGTCGGGGAAAAACTGTTTTTT	CASSLEGQVGEKLFF
-	TRBJ1-4	-	TRBV10-2	TGCGCCAGCAGACCTGATGCTACAACTAATGAAAAACTGTTTTTT	CASRPDATTNEKLFF
-	TRBJ1-5	-	TRBV5-5	TGTGCCAGCAGCCCCACCGCCGGGGGTGGTCAGCCCCAGCATTTT	CASSPTAGGGQPQHF
-	TRBJ1-4	-	TRBV10-3	TGTGCCACAGGGCCGAATGAAAAACTGTTTTTT	CATGPNEKLFF
-	TRBJ2-5	TRBD1	TRBV28	TGTGCCAGCAGAACCGCAGGACAGGGGGCCGAGACCCAGTACTTC	CASRTAGQGAETQYF
once	TRBJ2-7	-	TRBV5-1	TGCGCCAGCAGCTTAGGAGGGAACTCCTACGAGCAGTACTTC	CASSLGGNSYEQYF
-	TRBJ2-5	-	TRBV9	TGTGCCAGCAGCGGGGAGCCAGGCACCCAGTACTTC	CASSGEPGTQYF
few	TRBJ2-7	-	TRBV7-2	TGTGCCAGCAGTGATTCCTACTACGAGCAGTACTTC	CASSDSYYEQYF
-	TRBJ1-4	-	TRBV5-6	TGTGCCAGCAGCCGCGGAGGGGCTTCTAATGAAAAACTGTTTTTT	CASSRGGASNEKLFF
-	TRBJ1-4	-	TRBV4-3	TGCGCCAGCAGCTCAAGGTCAGGGAACCCCTGGTGGAATGAAAAACTGTTTTTT	CASSSRSGNPWWNEKLFF
once	TRBJ1-4	TRBD1	TRBV5-4	TGTGCCAGCAGCACGGACAGGGAGGATCCAAGGCGAAAACTGTTTTTT	CASSTDREDPRRKLFF
-	TRBJ1-2	-	TRBV7-9	TGTGCCACCCACAGGGCGGAGGGAGGGAACTATGGCTACACCTTC	CATHRAEGGNYGYTF
-	TRBJ2-7	-	TRBV19	TGTGCCAGTAGTAAACCGAGCTCCTACGAGCAGTACTTC	CASSKPSSYEQYF
-	TRBJ1-5	-	TRBV30	TGTGCCTGCACGGACAGTTGGCGAACGGGGATTAGCAATCAGCCCCAGCATTTT	CACTDSWRTGISNQPQHF
-	TRBJ2-1	TRBD2	TRBV10-3	TGTGCCATCAGTGAGTCGAATAGCGGGGGAAATGAGCAGTTCTTC	CAISESNSGGNEQFF
-	TRBJ2-2	-	TRBV9	TGTGCCAGCAGCGTACTCGGGTTGAACACCGGGGAGCTGTTTTTT	CASSVLGLNTGELFF
-	TRBJ2-5	TRBD1	TRBV6-1	TGTGCCAGCAGTGAGCAGGGGGTAGGGGAGACCCAGTACTTC	CASSEQGVGETQYF
-	TRBJ1-4	-	TRBV4-3	TGCGCCAGCAGCCAAGATTGGACAGAGGAAGGAGAAAAACTGTTTTTT	CASSQDWTEEGEKLFF
once	TRBJ1-1	TRBD1	TRBV4-1	TGCGCCAGCAGCCGGACAGGGGGCAGTTACACTGAAGCTTTCTTT	CASSRTGGSYTEAFF
-	TRBJ2-5	TRBD2	TRBV10-3	TGTGCCATCAGCGGACTAGCCTCCCAAGAGACCCAGTACTTC	CAISGLASQETQYF
-	TRBJ2-7	TRBD1	TRBV5-4	TGTGCCAGCAGCTCGCCTGGACAGGGTACCTACGAGCAGTACTTC	CASSSPGQGTYEQYF
once	TRBJ1-2	-	TRBV6-5	TGTGCCAGCAGTCCGGGGGGCCACTATGGCTACACCTTC	CASSPGGHYGYTF
-	TRBJ2-4	-	TRBV28	TGTGCCAGCGGGGAGGAGGGCCTCAAAAACATTCAGTACTTC	CASGEEGLKNIQYF
-	TRBJ2-7	TRBD1	TRBV7-8	TGTGCCAGCAGCACTAGGACAGGCGAGCAGTACTTC	CASSTRTGEQYF
-	TRBJ2-2	-	TRBV4-3	TGCGCCAGCAGCCACTCCTCCGGCACCGGGGAGCTGTTTTTT	CASSHSSGTGELFF
-	TRBJ2-1	TRBD1	TRBV4-1	TGCGCCAGCAGCCAGCTATACCCCGGGACAGGGGTACATGAGCAGTTCTTC	CASSQLYPGTGVHEQFF
once	TRBJ1-5	-	TRBV7-9	TGTGCCAGCAGTCAAAGTGGTGGGGCAGGGTGGGTTCAGCCCCAGCATTTT	CASSQSGGAGWVQPQHF
-	TRBJ2-5	TRBD2	TRBV5-4	TGTGCCAGCAGCTTGGGCGGGGGGGCCCCAGAGACCCAGTACTTC	CASSLGGGAPETQYF
-	TRBJ2-1	TRBD2	TRBV4-3	TGCGCCAGCAGCCAAGACCGACTAGCGGGGGGGCCGGCCCTCTTC	CASSQDRLAGGPALF
-	TRBJ2-3	TRBD2	TRBV7-2	TGTGCCAGCAGCTTCAGGCGGGGGGGACGAGATACGCAGTATTTT	CASSFRRGGRDTQYF
once	TRBJ2-1	-	TRBV29-1	TGCAGCGTGGTTAAACGTCCCAGGGGTGAGCAGTTCTTC	CSVVKRPRGEQFF
-	TRBJ2-3	TRBD2	TRBV28	TGTGCCAGCAGTTTACCAGGCCTGGTAGGACTAGGAACAGATACGCAGTATTTT	CASSLPGLVGLGTDTQYF
once	TRBJ2-7	-	TRBV7-8	TGTGCCAGCAGCGAAACTCGCTTCGTTAGTAACGAGCAGTACTTC	CASSETRFVSNEQYF
-	TRBJ1-4	TRBD1	TRBV30	TGTGCCTGGGGTTGGGGGACAGCCCATAATGAAAAACTGTTTTTT	CAWGWGTAHNEKLFF
-	TRBJ2-7	TRBD1	TRBV15	TGTGCCACCAGCAGCCCCAGGGGGCAGGGTTCCTACGAGCAGTACTTC	CATSSPRGQGSYEQYF
-	TRBJ1-4	TRBD1	TRBV5-1	TGCGCCAGCAGACCACAGGGGGCAACTCGCACTAATGAAAAACTGTTTTTT	CASRPQGATRTNEKLFF
once	TRBJ1-1	-	TRBV7-2	TGTGCCAGCAGGCCGACGCGCCAGGGTCAAGCTTTCTTT	CASRPTRQGQAFF
-	TRBJ1-2	TRBD1	TRBV9	TGTGCCAGCAGCGTAGCCCATACAGGGGAAGACGGCTACACCTTC	CASSVAHTGEDGYTF
-	TRBJ1-4	TRBD1	TRBV6-1	TGTGCCAGCAGTGCCCAGGGACAGGGGTACGAAAAACTGTTTTTT	CASSAQGQGYEKLFF
-	TRBJ2-1	TRBD2	TRBV11-2	TGTGCCAGCAGCCCCTTTGGGGGGGCCTACAATGAGCAGTTCTTC	CASSPFGGAYNEQFF
-	TRBJ1-3	-	TRBV4-2	TGTGCCAGCAGCCAAGATGGTTCAGGCAGCTCTGGAAACACCATATATTTT	CASSQDGSGSSGNTIYF
-	TRBJ2-1	TRBD1	TRBV11-1	TGTGCCAGCAGCCACGGACAGGGGGGATACAATGAGCAGTTCTTC	CASSHGQGGYNEQFF
-	TRBJ1-6	-	TRBV11-2	TGTGCCAGCAGCTGGGCAACGAATTCACCCCTCCACTTT	CASSWATNSPLHF
once	TRBJ2-5	TRBD2	TRBV10-3	TGTGCCATCAGTGAGTCGACGGCTAGCGGAGAGACCCAGTACTTC	CAISESTASGETQYF
-	TRBJ1-1	-	TRBV27	TGTGCCAGCAGTTTAGGGGGGTTGAACACTGAAGCTTTCTTT	CASSLGGLNTEAFF
once	TRBJ1-5	-	TRBV11-2	TGTGCCAGCAGCCTGACAGACAGCAATCAGCCCCAGCATTTT	CASSLTDSNQPQHF
once	TRBJ1-4	-	TRBV27	TGTGCCAGCGCTGCGGGAGTCTCACTGACTAATGAAAAACTGTTTTTT	CASAAGVSLTNEKLFF
once	TRBJ2-7	TRBD2	TRBV7-8	TGTGCCAGCAGCTTAAGCGGGGGGGCGTCCTACGAGCAGTACTTC	CASSLSGGASYEQYF
-	TRBJ2-3	TRBD1	TRBV7-2	TGTGCCAGCAGCTACCGGACAGGCCGGGATACAGATACGCAGTATTTT	CASSYRTGRDTDTQYF
-	TRBJ2-7	TRBD1	TRBV18	TGTGCCAGCTCGCCTCGACCGGGACAGGTCTACGAGCAGTACTTC	CASSPRPGQVYEQYF
-	TRBJ1-1	TRBD1	TRBV4-3	TGCGCCAGCAGCGCGGGACAGGGCGTGAACACTGAAGCTTTCTTT	CASSAGQGVNTEAFF
-	TRBJ2-7	TRBD2	TRBV5-4	TGTGCCAGCAGCTTAGGACTAGCGGGGGGGCCCTCTAACGAGCAGTACTTC	CASSLGLAGGPSNEQYF
-	TRBJ1-4	TRBD1	TRBV4-2	TGTGCCAGCAGCCAAGGACAGGGTAATGAAAAACTGTTTTTT	CASSQGQGNEKLFF
few	TRBJ2-5	-	TRBV28	TGTGCCAGCAGTTTAGGGGGGAGGGGGTTCATTACGGAGACCCAGTACTTC	CASSLGGRGFITETQYF
few	TRBJ2-7	TRBD1	TRBV6-5	TGTGCCAGCAGACGGGGGACAGGATCCTACGAGCAGTACTTC	CASRRGTGSYEQYF
-	TRBJ1-1	TRBD1	TRBV15	TGTGCCACCAGCAGCGGGGACAGGGGGCGCGTGGAAGCTTTCTTT	CATSSGDRGRVEAFF
-	TRBJ2-7	TRBD2	TRBV11-2	TGTGCCAGCACCTTGACTAGCGACTACGAGCAGTACTTC	CASTLTSDYEQYF
once	TRBJ2-5	TRBD2	TRBV4-1	TGCGCCAGCAGCCATGGGCTAGCGGGGGGTCGGGTAGAGACCCAGTACTTC	CASSHGLAGGRVETQYF
-	TRBJ1-5	-	TRBV6-6	TGTGCCAGCAGAGGAGGGAACAATCAGCCCCAGCATTTT	CASRGGNNQPQHF
few	TRBJ1-2	TRBD1	TRBV27	TGTGCCAGCAGACACTCAACTCCGGGACAGGGGAACTATGGCTACACCTTC	CASRHSTPGQGNYGYTF